This entry describes one TCR beta chain. This table comes from immunoSEQ multiplex PCR, and its TCRdb copy is limited to in-frame clones, with some not included. The sample yields over 60,000 clones, roughly nine tenths seen once. These data belong to a study of OX40 agonist ivuxolimab in advanced cancers. The clonotype originates from an adult with an advanced solid tumor such as melanoma, head and neck, liver or kidney cancer. The sequencing used CD4+ or CD8+ T cells sorted from blood, collected in a trial of the OX40 agonist ivuxolimab.

The chain's CDR3 is CASSLGRTGPSYEQYF. The CDR3 DNA sequence: TGTGCCAGCAGTTTAGGGAGGACAGGGCCATCCTACGAGCAGTACTTC. This rearrangement joins TRBV28 to TRBJ2-7; 8 positions agree with TRBD1. Per germline, CDR1 MDHEN and CDR2 SYDVKM. CDR3 length: 16 amino acids. V trimming: 2 bases; J trimming: 1 base; junction bases outside the gene matches: 7.